Below, 18 T cell receptor beta chains from the same sample are listed, as sequenced in a study of T cells after yellow fever vaccination. TCRdb analysed the 5' RACE reads with MiXCR anew, one entry per CDR3 protein. The data contain about 360,000 distinct CDR3 sequences, 6.2% of them seen just once; the ten biggest clones take up 14% to 15%. The sample in question was PBMCs, obtained 5 days after the yellow fever booster vaccination. The origin of the receptors is a man aged 25-45 years who received the YFV17D yellow fever vaccine.

The sample holds a few counts of this clonotype. V usage is TRBV11-2 and J usage is TRBJ1-6; D might be TRBD1 (5 bases). CDR3 length: 15 amino acids. Germline lookup yields CDR1 SGHAT and CDR2 FQNNGV. The germline V and J ends were trimmed by 1 base and 5 bases, with 9 bases remaining between them. CDR3 DNA sequence: TGTGCCAGCAGCTTAGGGGGCCTGGATAATTCACCCCTCCACTTT. It codes for CASSLGGLDNSPLHF.

This chain uses TRBV7-8 with TRBJ2-1; 10 nucleotides align to TRBD1. Germline V lookup: CDR1 SGHVS, CDR2 FQNEAQ. V dropped 4 bases and J dropped 6; count of bases not matched to a gene: 12. The CDR3 contains 17 residues. The CDR3 region has the DNA TGTGCCAGCAGCTACTCAGGTGCGGGACAGGGGTCCAATGAGCAGTTCTTC. Protein product: CASSYSGAGQGSNEQFF.

This chain joins TRBV29-1 and TRBJ2-7; 11 bases map to TRBD1. Per the germline V gene, CDR1 is SQVTM and CDR2 is ANQGSEA. The CDR3 spans 13 residues. V was pared by 5 bases and J by 4 bases, with 4 bases of the junction left unmatched. The CDR3 region has the DNA TGCAGCGTTAGGGGACAGGGGGTATACGAGCAGTACTTC. Translating it yields CSVRGQGVYEQYF.

This clonotype has a count of ten or more. The chain is built from TRBV16 and TRBJ2-7; D ambiguous. The V end was cut by 0 bases, the J end by 3 bases, with 3 bases between. CDR3 length equals 12 residues. From germline, CDR1 is KGHSY and CDR2 FQNENV. CDR3 coding DNA: TGTGCCAGCAGCCAATCCGACTACGAGCAGTACTTC. Its translation is CASSQSDYEQYF.

This clonotype has just a few counts. This rearrangement joins TRBV7-9 to TRBJ2-1, with no clear D. The V and J ends lost 5 bases and 6 bases respectively, with 8 bases between them. Germline CDR1 SEHNR, CDR2 FQNEAQ (reference sequence). The CDR3 has 12 amino acids. CDR3 amino acids: CASSPTFNEQFF. Written as DNA, the CDR3 is TGTGCCAGCAGCCCCACCTTCAATGAGCAGTTCTTC.

This clonotype was counted at least ten times. The chain uses TRBV20-1 and TRBJ1-5; TRBD1 matches 7 bases. This CDR3 is built from 13 residues. Per the germline V gene, CDR1 is DFQATT and CDR2 is SNEGSKA (reference sequence). J gave up 5 bases and V 6 bases, and 7 bases lay outside the gene matches. The CDR3 spells CSAGGQGDQPQHF. The DNA of the CDR3 is TGCAGTGCCGGAGGGCAGGGGGATCAGCCCCAGCATTTT.

This clonotype was observed a few times. This chain uses TRBV5-4 with TRBJ2-1; 7 bases are shared with TRBD1. V was clipped by 4 bases and J by 6 bases; unmatched bases: 10. There are 15 residues in the CDR3. Germline V gene data show CDR1 as SGHNT and CDR2 as YYREEE (reference sequence). CDR3 region: CASSPQGTPSNEQFF. The CDR3 bases are TGTGCCAGCAGCCCACAGGGGACCCCTAGCAATGAGCAGTTCTTC.

The chain joins TRBV5-4 to TRBJ2-7, with D possibly TRBD2 on 5 matching bases. The CDR3 loop spans 12 amino acids. V lost 5 bases and J 3 bases, leaving 9 bases between the germline ends. CDR1 and CDR2 (germline): SGHNT, YYREEE (reference sequence). CDR3 DNA sequence: TGTGCCAGCAGGGAGGACGGCTACGAGCAGTACTTC. This translates into CASREDGYEQYF.

The rearrangement links TRBV25-1 to TRBJ2-4; D is uncertain. Per germline, CDR1 MGHDK and CDR2 SYGVNS. The V and J ends lost 0 bases and 0 bases respectively, with 12 bases between them. The CDR3 extends over 17 amino acids. The CDR3 DNA follows: TGTGCCAGCAGTGAATATACGGGCCTCCTAGCCAAAAACATTCAGTACTTC. It specifies CASSEYTGLLAKNIQYF.

This clonotype occurred a few times. The chain is built from TRBV20-1 and TRBJ2-1; D is unclear. CDR1 is DFQATT, CDR2 SNEGSKA, per germline (reference sequence). The CDR3 spans 11 residues. V lost 0 bases, J lost 7 bases, and 4 bases lay in between. The CDR3 loop is CSARDNNEQFF. In DNA, the CDR3 is TGCAGTGCTAGAGACAATAATGAGCAGTTCTTC.

This clonotype showed up many times. The rearrangement joins TRBV25-1 to TRBJ2-5; D is unclear. The V end was cut by 8 bases, the J end by 3 bases, with 4 bases between. From germline, CDR1 is MGHDK and CDR2 SYGVNS. The CDR3 spans 10 residues. The CDR3 bases are TGTGCCAGCGCTAAAGAGACCCAGTACTTC. It encodes CASAKETQYF.

This clonotype was recorded at least ten times. The rearrangement links TRBV10-2 to TRBJ1-1; no firm D call. The length of the CDR3 is 12 residues. The V and J ends lost 8 bases and 3 bases respectively, with 10 bases between them. Germline loops: CDR1 WSHSY, CDR2 SAAADI. The CDR3 sequence is CASGGAYTEAFF. CDR3 nucleotides: TGCGCCAGCGGTGGCGCGTACACTGAAGCTTTCTTT.

This chain uses TRBV11-2 with TRBJ1-2; TRBD1 is a possible D gene (6 bases). The CDR3 has 15 amino acids. The V end lost 0 bases, the J end lost 8 bases, and 16 bases lay between the germline ends. Per the germline V gene, CDR1 is SGHAT and CDR2 is FQNNGV. CDR3 sequence (DNA): TGTGCCAGCAGCTTAGACTGGACAGTGTTCAGGGGCTACACCTTC. Translated: CASSLDWTVFRGYTF.

This clonotype was seen a handful of times. The chain has TRBV24-1 and TRBJ2-7; D may be TRBD1 (5 bases). Trimming removed 4 bases at V and 3 bases at J, with 12 bases between. The CDR3 length is 14 residues. CDR1 KGHDR and CDR2 SFDVKD come from the germline V gene. CDR3 loop: CATSEATAFYEQYF. In nucleotides, the CDR3 is TGTGCCACCAGTGAAGCGACAGCTTTCTACGAGCAGTACTTC.

The sample holds a few counts of this clonotype. V and J are TRBV20-1 and TRBJ2-7; maybe TRBD1 (6 bases). V dropped 5 bases and J dropped 3 bases, with 20 bases sitting between them. The CDR3 contains 15 residues. Germline V gives CDR1 DFQATT, CDR2 SNEGSKA (reference sequence). CDR3 region: CSAVPGTTYVYEQYF. CDR3 DNA: TGCAGTGCTGTACCCGGGACAACGTATGTCTACGAGCAGTACTTC.

This clonotype was recorded many times. The gene calls are TRBV12-3 or TRBV12-4 and TRBJ2-2; 7 nucleotides agree with TRBD2. Losses at the gene ends were 4 bases for V and 8 bases for J; bases not matched to a gene: 10. The CDR3 runs 15 residues. CDR3: CASSSGLTGWGELFF. DNA for the CDR3: TGTGCCAGCAGTTCGGGACTAACCGGTTGGGGGGAGCTGTTTTTT.

This clonotype was detected a few times. The rearrangement links TRBV20-1 to TRBJ1-1, with TRBD1 as a possible D gene (5 bases). Germline CDR1 is DFQATT and CDR2 is SNEGSKA (reference sequence). V was cut by 5 bases and J by 7 bases, with 11 bases left in between. The CDR3 loop spans 11 amino acids. The CDR3 is CSALRQFEAFF. The CDR3 DNA follows: TGCAGTGCTCTCAGACAGTTTGAAGCTTTCTTT.

The rearrangement links TRBV12-3 or TRBV12-4 to TRBJ2-7; TRBD2 agrees at 7 bases. The CDR3 has 13 amino acids. The ends lost 3 bases at V and 5 bases at J; junction bases unmatched: 4. The CDR3 nucleotides are TGTGCCAGCAGTTTCGGGGGGTCGAACGAGCAGTACTTC. As protein: CASSFGGSNEQYF.